Presented here are 4 T cell receptor beta chains from one specimen sequenced in a study of shared clonotypes between healthy human individuals (dated by TCRdb to between 2020 and 2021). Libraries were constructed by the immunoSEQ multiplex PCR assay. Not all clones reach the TCRdb copy of this immuneACCESS table, which keeps in-frame sequences only. Checked studies attribute under half of the gap to unresolved V genes and leave the rest unexplained. The sample table contains some 1 million clones; only one count was recorded for 65% to 80% of them. The ten largest clones capture roughly 1.4% of the sample. Sequences were obtained from memory CD4+ T cells sorted from blood. Sample cell subset or site, as interpreted from the label and publication: CD45RA-negative fraction. The receptors were sampled from a man aged 18 to 29 in good health.

The V call is TRBV2, the J call TRBJ2-5; D might be TRBD2 (6 bases). V lost 4 bases to trimming and J lost 7 bases, with 13 bases between them. The CDR3 has 13 amino acids. CDR1 and CDR2 from the germline V gene are SNHLY and FYNNEI. The CDR3 sequence is CASSASAQGTQYF. Here the CDR3 DNA reads TGTGCCAGCAGTGCTAGCGCGCAGGGGACCCAGTACTTC.

The table lists this clone with a count of one. The rearrangement joins TRBV4-3 to TRBJ2-3; 9 positions match TRBD2. This CDR3 comprises 15 residues. Germline loops: CDR1 LGHNA, CDR2 YSLEER. V was pared by 4 bases and J by 2 bases, with 4 bases of the junction left unmatched. CDR3 sequence: CASSPTSGNTDTQYF. The DNA for the CDR3 is TGCGCCAGCAGCCCGACTAGCGGAAACACAGATACGCAGTATTTT.

This chain joins TRBV2 and TRBJ2-7, with D perhaps TRBD2 (7 bases). The V end lost 6 bases, the J end lost 6 bases, and 21 bases lay between the germline ends. CDR3 length: 15 amino acids. CDR1 SNHLY and CDR2 FYNNEI come from the germline V gene. The CDR3 nucleotides are TGTGCCAGCAGCGAGGGAGGGGGGCGCTTCCGCGAGCAGTACTTC. This sequence encodes CASSEGGGRFREQYF.

The V call is TRBV19, the J call TRBJ1-1; no firm D call. V lost 6 bases and J 2 bases, leaving 13 bases between the germline ends. The CDR3 totals 14 residues. CDR1 is LNHDA, CDR2 SQIVND, per germline (reference sequence). The CDR3 spells CASSSTDFNTEAFF. CDR3 nucleotide sequence: TGTGCCAGTAGCTCCACAGACTTTAACACTGAAGCTTTCTTT.